This TCR beta chain was sequenced during a study of shared clonotypes between healthy human individuals. Germline values: CDR1 MDHEN, CDR2 SYDVKM. Trimming left V 5 bases short and J 5 bases short, with 16 bases between. The CDR3 has 15 residues. TCRdb keeps only in-frame clones here, not all; method: immunoSEQ multiplex PCR. The data contain about 2.2 million clones, about 93% of them seen just once; the ten biggest clones take up over 1.5%. CD8 cells classed as naive were CD45RO-negative and positively selected for CCR7, excluding terminally differentiated effector memory CD45RA+ cells. The clonotype originates from a man aged 18 to 29 in good health. Some clones in this sample may be carry-over from other donors' samples. Sequencing was performed on naive CD8+ T cells from PBMCs. This chain connects TRBV28 to TRBJ1-5; tentative D call: TRBD1 (5 bases). The CDR3 DNA is TGTGCCAGCAGTGCAACCGGCGGGGCGGATCAGCCCCAGCATTTT. Amino acids: CASSATGGADQPQHF.